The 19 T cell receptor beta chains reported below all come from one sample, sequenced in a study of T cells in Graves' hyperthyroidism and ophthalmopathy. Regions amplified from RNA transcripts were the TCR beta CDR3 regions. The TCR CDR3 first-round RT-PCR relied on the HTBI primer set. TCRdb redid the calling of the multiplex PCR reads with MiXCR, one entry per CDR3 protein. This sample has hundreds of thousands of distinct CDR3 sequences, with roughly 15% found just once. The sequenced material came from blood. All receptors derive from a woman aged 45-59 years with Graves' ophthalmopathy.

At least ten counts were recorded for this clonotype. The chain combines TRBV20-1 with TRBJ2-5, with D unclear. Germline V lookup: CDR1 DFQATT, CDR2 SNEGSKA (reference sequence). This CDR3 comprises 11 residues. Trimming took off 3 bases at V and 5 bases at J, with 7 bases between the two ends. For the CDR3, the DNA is TGCAGTGCTAGGTCTTCGGAGACCCAGTACTTC. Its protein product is CSARSSETQYF.

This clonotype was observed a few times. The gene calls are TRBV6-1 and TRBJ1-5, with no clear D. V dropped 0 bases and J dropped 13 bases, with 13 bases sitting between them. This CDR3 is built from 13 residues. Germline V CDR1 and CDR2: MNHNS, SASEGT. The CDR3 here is CASSEATLGRQHF. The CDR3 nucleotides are TGTGCCAGCAGTGAAGCAACCCTTGGTAGGCAGCATTTT.

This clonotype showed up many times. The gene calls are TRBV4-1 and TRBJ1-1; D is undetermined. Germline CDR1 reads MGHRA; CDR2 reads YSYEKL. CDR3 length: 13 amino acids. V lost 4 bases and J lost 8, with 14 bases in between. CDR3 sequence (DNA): TGCGCCAGCAGCCCCGCTGTGCCTAAGGAAGCTTTCTTT. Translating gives CASSPAVPKEAFF.

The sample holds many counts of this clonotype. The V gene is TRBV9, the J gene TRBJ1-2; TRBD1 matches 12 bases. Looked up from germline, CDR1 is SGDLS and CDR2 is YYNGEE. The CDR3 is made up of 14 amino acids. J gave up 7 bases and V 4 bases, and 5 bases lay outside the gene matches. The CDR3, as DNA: TGTGCCAGCAGCACGGGACAGGGGGCTGGTGGCTACACCTTC. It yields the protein CASSTGQGAGGYTF.

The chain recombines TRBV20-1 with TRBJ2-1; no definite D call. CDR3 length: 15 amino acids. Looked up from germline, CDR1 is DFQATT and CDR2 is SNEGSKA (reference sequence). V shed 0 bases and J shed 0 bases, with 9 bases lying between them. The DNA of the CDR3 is TGCAGTGCTAGAGATCCGGTTTCCTCCTACAATGAGCAGTTCTTC. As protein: CSARDPVSSYNEQFF.

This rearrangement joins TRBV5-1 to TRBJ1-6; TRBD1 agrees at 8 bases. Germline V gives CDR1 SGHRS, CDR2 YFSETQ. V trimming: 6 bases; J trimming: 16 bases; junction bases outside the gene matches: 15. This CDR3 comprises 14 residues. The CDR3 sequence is CASKGSGTGPYLHF. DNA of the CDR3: TGCGCCAGCAAAGGATCCGGGACAGGACCATATCTCCACTTT.

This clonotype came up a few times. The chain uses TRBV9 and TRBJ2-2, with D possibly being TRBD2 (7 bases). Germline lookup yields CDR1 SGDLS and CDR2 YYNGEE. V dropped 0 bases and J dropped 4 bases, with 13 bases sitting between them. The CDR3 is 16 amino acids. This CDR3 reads CASSVAEGGSTGELFF. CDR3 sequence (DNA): TGTGCCAGCAGCGTAGCGGAGGGGGGGAGCACCGGGGAGCTGTTTTTT.

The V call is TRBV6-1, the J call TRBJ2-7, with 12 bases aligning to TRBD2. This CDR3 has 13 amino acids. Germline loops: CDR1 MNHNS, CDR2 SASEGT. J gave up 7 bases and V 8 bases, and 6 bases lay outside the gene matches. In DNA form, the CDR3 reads TGTGCCAGCCACGGACTAGCGGGGTTTGAGCAGTACTTC. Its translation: CASHGLAGFEQYF.

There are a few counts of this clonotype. DNA for the CDR3: TGCGCCAGCAGCTCGAGCGAGGGCTTCACAGATACGCAGTATTTT. It encodes CASSSSEGFTDTQYF. This chain uses TRBV5-1 with TRBJ2-3; the D gene is possibly TRBD2 (5 bases). CDR3 length: 15 residues. With 3 bases removed from V and 2 bases from J, the gap between germline ends came to 13 bases. Per germline, CDR1 SGHRS and CDR2 YFSETQ.

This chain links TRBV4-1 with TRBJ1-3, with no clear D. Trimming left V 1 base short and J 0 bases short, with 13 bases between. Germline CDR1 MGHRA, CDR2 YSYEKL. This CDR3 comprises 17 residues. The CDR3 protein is CASSQAPSGSSGNTIYF. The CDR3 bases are TGCGCCAGCAGCCAAGCCCCTTCCGGGAGCTCTGGAAACACCATATATTTT.

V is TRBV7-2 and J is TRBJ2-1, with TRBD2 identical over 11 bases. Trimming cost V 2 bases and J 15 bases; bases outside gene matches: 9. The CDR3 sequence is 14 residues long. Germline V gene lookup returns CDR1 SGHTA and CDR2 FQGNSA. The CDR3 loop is CASSLLWVAGGLFF. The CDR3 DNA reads TGTGCCAGCAGCTTATTGTGGGTAGCGGGAGGGCTGTTCTTC.

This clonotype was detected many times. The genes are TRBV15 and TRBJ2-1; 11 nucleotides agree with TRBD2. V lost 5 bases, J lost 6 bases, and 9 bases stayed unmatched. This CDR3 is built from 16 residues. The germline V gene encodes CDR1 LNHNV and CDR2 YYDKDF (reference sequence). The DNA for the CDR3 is TGTGCCACCAGCGCACCGGGACTAGCGGTACTCAATGAGCAGTTCTTC. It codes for CATSAPGLAVLNEQFF.

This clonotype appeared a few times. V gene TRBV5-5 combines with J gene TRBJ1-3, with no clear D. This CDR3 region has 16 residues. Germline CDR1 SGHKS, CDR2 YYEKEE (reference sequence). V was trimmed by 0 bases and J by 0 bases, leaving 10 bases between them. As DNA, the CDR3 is TGTGCCAGCAGCTTGGGACGGACCCTCTCTGGAAACACCATATATTTT. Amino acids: CASSLGRTLSGNTIYF.

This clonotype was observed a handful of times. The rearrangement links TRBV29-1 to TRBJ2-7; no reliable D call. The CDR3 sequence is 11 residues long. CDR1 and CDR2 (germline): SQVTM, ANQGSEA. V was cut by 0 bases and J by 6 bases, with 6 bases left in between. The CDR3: CSVEEGREQYF. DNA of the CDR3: TGCAGCGTTGAAGAGGGTCGCGAGCAGTACTTC.

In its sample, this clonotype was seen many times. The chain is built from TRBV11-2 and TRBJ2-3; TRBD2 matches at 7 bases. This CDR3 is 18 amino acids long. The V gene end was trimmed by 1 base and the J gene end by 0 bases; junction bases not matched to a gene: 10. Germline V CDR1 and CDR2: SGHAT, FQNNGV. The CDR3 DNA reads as TGTGCCAGCAGCTTAGGAGCAACTAGCGTTTCTAGCACAGATACGCAGTATTTT. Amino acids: CASSLGATSVSSTDTQYF.

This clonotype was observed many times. This CDR3 is CASSPNRRETQYF. DNA of the CDR3: TGTGCCAGCTCACCAAATAGGCGGGAGACCCAGTACTTC. J is TRBJ2-5 and V is TRBV18; no reliable D call. V gave up 2 bases and J gave up 5 bases, with 9 bases separating them. CDR3 size: 13 residues. Germline V lookup: CDR1 KGHSH, CDR2 LQKENI.

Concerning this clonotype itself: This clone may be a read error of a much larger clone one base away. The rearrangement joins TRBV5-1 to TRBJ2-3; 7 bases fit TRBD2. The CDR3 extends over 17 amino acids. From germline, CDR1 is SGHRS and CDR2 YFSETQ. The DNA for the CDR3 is TGTGCCAGCAGCTTGGCGGCTAGCGGAGTTAGCACAGATACGCAGTATTTT. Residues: CASSLAASGVSTDTQYF.

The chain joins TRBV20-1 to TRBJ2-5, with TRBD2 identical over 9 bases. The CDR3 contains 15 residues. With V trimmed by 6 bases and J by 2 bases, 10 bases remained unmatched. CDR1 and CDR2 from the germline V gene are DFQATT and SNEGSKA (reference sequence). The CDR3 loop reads CSAAPAGGRQETQYF. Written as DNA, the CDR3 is TGCAGTGCCGCCCCAGCGGGAGGTCGGCAAGAGACCCAGTACTTC.

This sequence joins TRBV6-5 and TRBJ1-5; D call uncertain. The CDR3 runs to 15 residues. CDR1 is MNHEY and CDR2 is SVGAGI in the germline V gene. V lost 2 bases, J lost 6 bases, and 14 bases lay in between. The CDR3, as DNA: TGTGCCAGCAGTTACCTCGGCTCGGTATCTCAGCCCCAGCATTTT. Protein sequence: CASSYLGSVSQPQHF.